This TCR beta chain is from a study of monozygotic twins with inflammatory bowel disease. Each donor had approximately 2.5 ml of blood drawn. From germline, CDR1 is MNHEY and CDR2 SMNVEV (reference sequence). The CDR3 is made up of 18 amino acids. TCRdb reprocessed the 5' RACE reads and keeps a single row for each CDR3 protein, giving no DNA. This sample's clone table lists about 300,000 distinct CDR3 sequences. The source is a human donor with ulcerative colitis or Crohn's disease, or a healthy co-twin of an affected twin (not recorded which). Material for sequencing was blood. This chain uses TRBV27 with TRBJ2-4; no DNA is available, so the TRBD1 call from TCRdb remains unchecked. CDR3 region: CASSQKPPGTLAKNIQYF.